This T cell receptor (beta chain) was identified in a study of blood T cell repertoires in COVID-19. In the study overall: The analysed material was cDNA or gDNA that came from T cells, B-cell-depleted T cells, or PBMCs.

Clinical history as reported by participants underpinned cohort assignment. Authors' data handling: How many nucleated cells were present was estimated from reference gene primer amplification. The assay was immunoSEQ multiplex PCR, and TCRdb's table has in-frame clones only and misses some. That table supplies the V and J calls and clone size; D and trimming were determined from the DNA. The sample consists of some 320,000 clones, around 87% of them appearing once. Germline V gene sequence: CDR1 SGHRS, CDR2 YFSETQ. V was trimmed by 5 bases and J by 2 bases, leaving 13 bases between them. The CDR3 totals 14 residues.

The sequence was obtained from a woman aged 30 to 39 who had recovered from COVID-19. The J gene is TRBJ1-1, the V gene TRBV5-1, with a weak D call TRBD1 (5 bases). The sample was PBMCs or T cells enriched from blood (not recorded which). The CDR3 region has the DNA TGCGCCAGCAGGCTAGGAGACAGAAACACTGAAGCTTTCTTT. Its translation: CASRLGDRNTEAFF.